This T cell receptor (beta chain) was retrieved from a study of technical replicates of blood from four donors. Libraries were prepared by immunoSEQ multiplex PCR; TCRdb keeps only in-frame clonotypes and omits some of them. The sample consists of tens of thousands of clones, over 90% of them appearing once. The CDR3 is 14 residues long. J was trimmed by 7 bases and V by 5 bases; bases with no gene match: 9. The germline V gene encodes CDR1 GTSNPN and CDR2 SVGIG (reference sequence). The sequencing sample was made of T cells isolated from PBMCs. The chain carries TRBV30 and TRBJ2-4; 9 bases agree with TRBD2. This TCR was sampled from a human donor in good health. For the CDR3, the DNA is TGTGCCTGGGAGGGGGGACTAGCAGGGAACATTCAGTACTTC. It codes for CAWEGGLAGNIQYF.